This T cell receptor beta chain was sequenced in a study of shared T cell receptors in the human thymus. This CDR3 contains 11 residues. V lost 6 bases to trimming and J lost 9 bases, with 9 bases between them. In germline, CDR1 is SNHLY, CDR2 FYNNEI. The data were produced by immunoSEQ multiplex PCR, yet TCRdb's version contains in-frame clones alone and is incomplete. The sample comprises over 650,000 clones, approximately 87% of which are singletons, and 0.009% to 0.0095% rests with the top ten. The same specimen was also included in a second study, on human thymus T cells. That report notes: Having corrective surgery for congenital heart defects, healthy Finnish infants were the ones who donated. In corrective heart surgery, resections were taken, and these provided the thymus tissue. Thymic TCR repertoires of unrelated people reportedly overlapped highly.

The receptor was isolated from a boy younger than two with a congenital heart defect. Sequencing was performed on thymocytes. The chain links TRBV2 to TRBJ1-5; D ambiguous. The CDR3: CASRGRGPQHF. For the CDR3, the DNA is TGTGCCAGCAGGGGCCGGGGGCCCCAGCATTTT.